Listed here are 27 T cell receptor beta chains from one sample, sequenced in a study of vaccination and CD4 T cells after COVID-19. An Oncomine TCR Beta short-read assay was used to sequence the DNA from cultured CD4+ T cells. TCRdb analysed the PCR reads with MiXCR anew, one entry per CDR3 protein. The sample carries about 12,000 distinct CDR3 sequences, roughly half recorded once. Treatment noted: approximately 9-day PBMC culture with coronavirus spike peptide pools or control peptides (ViraFEST assay). Their target antigens are unknown. This material consisted of cultured CD4+ T cells from blood, taken after SARS-CoV-2 vaccination. Receptors were obtained from a human donor with COVID-19.

The gene calls are TRBV2 and TRBJ2-2, with D maybe TRBD2 (5 bases). The V and J ends lost 8 bases and 6 bases respectively, with 19 bases between them. Germline CDR1 SNHLY, CDR2 FYNNEI. The CDR3 has 15 residues. The CDR3 reads CASSREGGKSGELFF. DNA of the CDR3: TGTGCCAGCTCGCGCGAGGGTGGGAAATCCGGGGAGCTGTTTTTT.

The chain recombines TRBV20-1 with TRBJ2-5; the D gene is possibly TRBD1 (6 bases). The CDR3 sequence is 11 residues long. V lost 5 bases and J lost 2, with 6 bases in between. Germline CDR1 DFQATT, CDR2 SNEGSKA (reference sequence). CDR3 nucleotides: TGCAGTGCTGGACAGCAAGAGACCCAGTACTTC. Residues: CSAGQQETQYF.

The chain has TRBV6-1 and TRBJ2-4; D not resolved. Per the germline V gene, CDR1 is MNHNS and CDR2 is SASEGT. The ends were cut back, 6 bases at V and 5 bases at J, with 14 bases in the middle. This CDR3 is built from 14 residues. CDR3 nucleotide sequence: TGTGCCAGCAGAGGTGGTTGGTCCCAAAACATTCAGTACTTC. Protein: CASRGGWSQNIQYF.

This CDR3 is CASSLNGREQFF. The CDR3 DNA reads as TGTGCCAGCAGCTTAAATGGTCGTGAGCAGTTCTTC. The V and J genes are TRBV7-3 and TRBJ2-1; no definite D call. V gave up 1 base and J gave up 9 bases, with 7 bases separating them. Germline lookup yields CDR1 SGHTA and CDR2 FQGTGA. CDR3 length: 12 amino acids.

This clonotype came up once. The chain carries TRBV5-4 and TRBJ2-7; D might be TRBD1 or TRBD2, each matching 5 bases. Trimming cost V 0 bases and J 3 bases, with 7 bases left between them. This CDR3 region has 13 residues. Germline V gene data show CDR1 as SGHNT and CDR2 as YYREEE (reference sequence). CDR3 sequence reads: CASSLGGNYEQYF. CDR3 bases: TGTGCCAGCAGCTTGGGGGGGAACTACGAGCAGTACTTC. The full variable domain, in which reference TRBV5-4 and TRBJ2-7 provide the parts outside the CDR3, is ETGVTQSPTHLIKTRGQQVTLRCSSQSGHNTVSWYQQALGQGPQFIFQYYREEENGRGNFPPRFSGLQFPNYSSELNVNALELDDSALYLCASSLGGNYEQYFGPGTRLTVT.

Only a few counts were recorded for this clonotype. V is TRBV6-1 and J is TRBJ1-2; maybe TRBD1 (6 bases). V lost 1 base and J lost 9, with 27 bases in between. The CDR3 has 18 residues. Germline-derived CDR1 and CDR2 are MNHNS and SASEGT. Written as DNA, the CDR3 is TGTGCCAGCAGTGAAGGGGGGCCGAAAAGGACGCTATCGCTTAGCTACACCTTC. Its protein is CASSEGGPKRTLSLSYTF.

This clonotype has just a few counts. The chain joins TRBV28 to TRBJ1-1, with D possibly TRBD1 on 5 matching bases. Germline V gives CDR1 MDHEN, CDR2 SYDVKM. V was shortened by 6 bases and J by 1 base, with 15 bases between the two germline ends. This CDR3 has 15 amino acids. The CDR3 sequence is CASSPIRGGNTEAFF. The CDR3 DNA follows: TGTGCCAGCAGCCCCATACGCGGGGGGAACACTGAAGCTTTCTTT.

Only a few counts were recorded for this clonotype. J is TRBJ1-3 and V is TRBV6-1; D is ambiguous. Germline loops: CDR1 MNHNS, CDR2 SASEGT. Trimming removed 6 bases at V and 0 bases at J, with 9 bases between. The CDR3 is made up of 14 amino acids. CDR3 sequence (DNA): TGTGCCAGCAGGGAGGGAGGCTCTGGAAACACCATATATTTT. Translating gives CASREGGSGNTIYF.

As DNA, the CDR3 is TGTGCCAGCAGTGAAAGCGTCCTTAGCAATCAGCCCCAGCATTTT. As protein: CASSESVLSNQPQHF. This rearrangement joins TRBV2 to TRBJ1-5; D gene ambiguous. V lost 2 bases, J lost 0 bases, and 8 bases lay in between. This CDR3 contains 15 residues. From germline, CDR1 is SNHLY and CDR2 FYNNEI.

This sequence joins TRBV7-2 and TRBJ2-5; D call uncertain. The ends were cut back, 5 bases at V and 5 bases at J, with 15 bases in the middle. CDR3 length: 14 amino acids. Germline loops: CDR1 SGHTA, CDR2 FQGNSA. CDR3 sequence: CASSPMVGSETQYF. DNA of the CDR3: TGTGCCAGCAGCCCGATGGTAGGTTCGGAGACCCAGTACTTC.

The V gene is TRBV29-1, the J gene TRBJ2-5; D is uncertain. The ends were cut back, 3 bases at V and 5 bases at J, with 10 bases in the middle. Germline V CDR1 and CDR2: SQVTM, ANQGSEA. This CDR3 spans 12 amino acids. Written as DNA, the CDR3 is TGCAGCGTTGACGTACAGCAGGAGACCCAGTACTTC. Encoded protein: CSVDVQQETQYF.

This chain uses TRBV19 with TRBJ2-3; TRBD1 matches at 7 bases. There are 13 residues in the CDR3. The V and J ends lost 6 bases and 4 bases, in that order; junction bases with no gene match: 4. Germline V lookup: CDR1 LNHDA, CDR2 SQIVND (reference sequence). The CDR3 loop reads CASRLTGADTQYF. As DNA, the CDR3 is TGTGCCAGTAGATTAACAGGGGCAGATACGCAGTATTTT. The complete variable domain, with remaining parts taken from reference TRBV19 and TRBJ2-3, reads DGGITQSPKYLFRKEGQNVTLSCEQNLNHDAMYWYRQDPGQGLRLIYYSQIVNDFQKGDIAEGYSVSREKKESFPLTVTSAQKNPTAFYLCASRLTGADTQYFGPGTRLTVL.

The chain links TRBV7-9 to TRBJ1-2; 8 nucleotides line up with TRBD1. The CDR3 has 14 amino acids. The V gene end was trimmed by 3 bases and the J gene end by 0 bases; junction bases not matched to a gene: 0. Per the germline V gene, CDR1 is SEHNR and CDR2 is FQNEAQ (reference sequence). CDR3 DNA sequence: TGTGCCAGCAGCTTCAGGGGGCCTAACTATGGCTACACCTTC. It yields the protein CASSFRGPNYGYTF.

This clonotype is labeled large (0.1 to 1%). J is TRBJ1-5 and V is TRBV19; D gene uncertain. This CDR3 is 13 amino acids long. Trimming pared 4 bases from V and 11 bases from J, leaving 15 bases between. Germline loops: CDR1 LNHDA, CDR2 SQIVND (reference sequence). CDR3: CASSREKSATQHF. CDR3 in DNA: TGTGCCAGTAGTAGGGAGAAGTCGGCGACCCAGCATTTT.

The chain couples TRBV5-1 to TRBJ1-1; 7 nucleotides match TRBD1. The CDR3 is 17 amino acids. Trimming removed 3 bases from V and 0 bases from J; junction bases left unmatched: 11. Germline assignment: CDR1 SGHRS and CDR2 YFSETQ. This chain's CDR3 is CASSSWGQGGMNTEAFF. CDR3 DNA: TGCGCCAGCAGCTCCTGGGGGCAGGGGGGGATGAACACTGAAGCTTTCTTT.

This clonotype is classed as medium-sized (0.01 to 0.1%). The rearrangement uses TRBV11-2 and TRBJ1-2, with a tentative D call TRBD1 (6 bases). CDR3 size: 16 residues. The germline CDR1 and CDR2 sequences are SGHAT and FQNNGV. Between the trimmed V and J ends, which lost 1 base and 4 bases, there was a span of 16 bases. The CDR3 DNA follows: TGTGCCAGCAGCTTAGGGGGGGCAGGGACGGCCTATGGCTACACCTTC. Translated: CASSLGGAGTAYGYTF.

The genes are TRBV19 and TRBJ1-2; D perhaps matches TRBD1 (6 bases). CDR3 length: 12 amino acids. Per germline, CDR1 LNHDA and CDR2 SQIVND (reference sequence). Trimming cost V 7 bases and J 8 bases, with 14 bases left between them. The CDR3 reads CASTTGTLGYTF. Written as DNA, the CDR3 is TGTGCCAGTACCACAGGGACTTTGGGCTACACCTTC.

A single count supports this clonotype. This chain joins TRBV20-1 and TRBJ2-5; 9 bases match TRBD1. This CDR3 contains 14 residues. V lost 2 bases, J lost 5 bases, and 6 bases stayed unmatched. Germline CDR1 is DFQATT and CDR2 is SNEGSKA (reference sequence). Here the CDR3 DNA reads TGCAGTGCTAGATCGGACAGGGGAATGGAGACCCAGTACTTC. Protein: CSARSDRGMETQYF.

The chain joins TRBV7-6 to TRBJ2-5; D could derive from TRBD1 or TRBD2 (6 bases each). In germline, CDR1 is SGHVS, CDR2 FNYEAQ. The CDR3 is 15 residues long. The ends were cut back, 3 bases at V and 2 bases at J, with 13 bases in the middle. The DNA of the CDR3 is TGTGCCAGCAGCTTCAGACTAGGACAGCAAGAGACCCAGTACTTC. The encoded protein is CASSFRLGQQETQYF.

The V gene is TRBV5-1, the J gene TRBJ2-5; the match to TRBD2 covers 15 bases. The V segment lost 4 bases and the J segment 2 bases; nucleotides outside the gene matches: 3. This CDR3 has 16 residues. Germline-derived CDR1 and CDR2 are SGHRS and YFSETQ. The CDR3 DNA follows: TGCGCCAGCAGCATCGGGACTAGCGGGGGGCAAGAGACCCAGTACTTC. Encoded protein: CASSIGTSGGQETQYF.

The chain recombines TRBV6-2 or TRBV6-3 with TRBJ1-2; a possible D gene is TRBD1 (5 bases). This CDR3 is built from 13 residues. The V gene lost 2 bases and the J gene lost 4 bases, with 8 bases spanning the gap. The germline V gene encodes CDR1 MNHEY and CDR2 SVGEGT. CDR3 region: CASSYGRVYGYTF. The CDR3 DNA reads as TGTGCCAGCAGTTACGGCAGGGTCTATGGCTACACCTTC.

This chain joins TRBV19 and TRBJ1-5; D gene unclear. The length of the CDR3 is 12 residues. V was trimmed by 4 bases and J by 3 bases, leaving 4 bases between them. Germline V gene data show CDR1 as LNHDA and CDR2 as SQIVND (reference sequence). The CDR3 region is CASSTYNQPQHF. CDR3 nucleotides: TGTGCCAGTAGTACTTACAATCAGCCCCAGCATTTT.

This clonotype was found a few times. The genes are TRBV19 and TRBJ1-3, with D hard to call. Trimming left V 3 bases short and J 0 bases short, with 12 bases between. Looked up from germline, CDR1 is LNHDA and CDR2 is SQIVND (reference sequence). The CDR3 runs to 16 residues. Here the CDR3 reads CASSIKGPSSGNTIYF. The CDR3 DNA sequence: TGTGCCAGTAGTATTAAGGGCCCTAGCTCTGGAAACACCATATATTTT.

This chain connects TRBV7-2 to TRBJ2-2; 10 nucleotides agree with TRBD2. CDR3 length: 16 amino acids. The germline V gene has CDR1 SGHTA and CDR2 FQGNSA. The V gene end was trimmed by 4 bases and the J gene end by 3 bases; junction bases not matched to a gene: 5. The CDR3 region is CASSSGTSAYTGELFF. CDR3 in DNA: TGTGCCAGCAGCTCCGGGACTAGCGCCTACACCGGGGAGCTGTTTTTT.

The chain carries TRBV7-9 and TRBJ2-7, with 7 bases matching TRBD1. The V gene's germline CDR1 is SEHNR and CDR2 FQNEAQ (reference sequence). The CDR3 spans 15 residues. Germline trimming cut 4 bases from V and 4 bases from J; bases unmatched to any gene: 10. CDR3 amino acids: CASSSQGVFGYEQYF. CDR3 in DNA: TGTGCCAGCAGCTCGCAGGGGGTTTTTGGGTACGAGCAGTACTTC. Variable domain in full (rest from reference TRBV7-9 and TRBJ2-7): DTGVSQNPRHKITKRGQNVTFRCDPISEHNRLYWYRQTLGQGPEFLTYFQNEAQLEKSRLLSDRFSAERPKGSFSTLEIQRTEQGDSAMYLCASSSQGVFGYEQYFGPGTRLTVT.

The genes are TRBV12-5 and TRBJ2-3; the D is unclear. V was pared by 2 bases and J by 4 bases, with 1 base between. The germline CDR1 and CDR2 sequences are LGHNT and FRNRAP. The CDR3 covers 11 residues. The CDR3 loop reads CASGLSDTQYF. The CDR3 nucleotides are TGTGCTAGTGGTTTGTCAGATACGCAGTATTTT.

This clonotype showed up just a few times. The chain joins TRBV7-2 to TRBJ2-5, with 9 bases that match TRBD2. Losses at the gene ends were 5 bases for V and 7 bases for J; bases not matched to a gene: 20. This CDR3 comprises 18 residues. Germline CDR1 and CDR2: SGHTA and FQGNSA. CDR3 residues: CASSPSGIAGAAPRTQYF. The CDR3 nucleotides are TGTGCCAGCAGCCCCAGCGGTATAGCGGGGGCCGCCCCCCGGACCCAGTACTTC. The whole variable domain, filled in from reference TRBV7-2 and TRBJ2-5, reads GAGVSQSPSNKVTEKGKDVELRCDPISGHTALYWYRQSLGQGLEFLIYFQGNSAPDKSGLPSDRFSAERTGGSVSTLTIQRTQQEDSAVYLCASSPSGIAGAAPRTQYFGPGTRLLVL.